Reported below is one T cell receptor beta chain. Antigen specificity is unknown. The germline CDR1 and CDR2 sequences are SGHRS and YFSETQ. This CDR3 is 21 amino acids long. V lost 3 bases and J 0 bases, leaving 29 bases between the germline ends. Template switching with 5'RACE generated the TCR cDNA and added a universal primer site and UMIs. TCRdb reprocessed the 5' RACE reads via MiXCR and lists one record per CDR3 protein. The sample has over 130,000 distinct CDR3 sequences; 6.5% to 8.5% are singletons. The data were obtained in a study of T cells after yellow fever vaccination. Notes on the study in general: By day 5 rather than day 15, the secondary response had peaked, though it was weaker. The study re-detected most primary-vaccination clones after the booster (approximately 97% CD4, roughly 91% CD8).

This specimen consisted of CD4+ T cells sorted from PBMCs, obtained 5 days after the yellow fever booster vaccination. This receptor was taken from a man aged 25 to 40 who received the YFV17D yellow fever vaccine. V gene TRBV5-1 combines with J gene TRBJ2-3; tentative D call: TRBD1 (5 bases). CDR3 in amino acids: CASSSKIKSGNRQSSTDTQYF. CDR3 nucleotide sequence: TGCGCCAGCAGCTCGAAAATAAAAAGTGGAAACCGACAGTCTAGCACAGATACGCAGTATTTT. The whole variable domain, remainder taken from reference TRBV5-1 and TRBJ2-3, is KAGVTQTPRYLIKTRGQQVTLSCSPISGHRSVSWYQQTPGQGLQFLFEYFSETQRNKGNFPGRFSGRQFSNSRSEMNVSTLELGDSALYLCASSSKIKSGNRQSSTDTQYFGPGTRLTVL.